This is a list of T cell receptor beta chains from one sample in a study of Ad26.COV2.S vaccination and SARS-CoV-2 variants. Assay: immunoSEQ multiplex PCR; the TCRdb copy retains only in-frame clones and omits some. The repertoire holds about 320,000 clones, with 85% as singletons. Sequenced material: peripheral blood, taken in a trial of Ad26.COV2.S vaccine versus placebo. These receptors came from a person aged 18-65 years who received the Ad26.COV2.S COVID-19 vaccine or a placebo. CDR3s include the opening cysteine and the closing phenylalanine or tryptophan. D genes are given only for firm matches. Clone size is given for some rows only: seen once, a few or many times, or a class if the clone is expanded.

V gene	D gene	clone size	J gene	CDR3 protein	CDR3 DNA
TRBV27	.	.	TRBJ2-3	CASSLSGSTDTQYF	TGTGCCAGCAGTTTATCAGGGAGCACAGATACGCAGTATTTT
TRBV27	.	once	TRBJ2-7	CASGMAGVWAVQYF	TGTGCGTCTGGTATGGCAGGAGTTTGGGCGGTGCAGTACTTC
TRBV7-9	.	.	TRBJ2-2	CASGAENTGELFF	TGTGCCAGCGGCGCAGAGAACACCGGGGAGCTGTTTTTT
TRBV28	TRBD1	.	TRBJ2-5	CASSLWQGEKETQYF	TGTGCCAGCAGTTTATGGCAGGGGGAGAAAGAGACCCAGTACTTC
TRBV19	.	.	TRBJ2-1	CASSIPSANEQFF	TGTGCCAGTAGTATTCCTTCGGCTAATGAGCAGTTCTTC
TRBV4-1	TRBD1	.	TRBJ1-6	CASSQGIGQENSPLHF	TGCGCCAGCAGCCAGGGAATCGGACAGGAGAATTCACCCCTCCACTTT
TRBV30	.	.	TRBJ1-2	CAWSGTAEYYTF	TGTGCCTGGAGTGGTACGGCGGAGTACTACACCTTC
TRBV19	.	.	TRBJ2-7	CASSIRQYEQYF	TGTGCCAGTAGTATACGGCAGTACGAGCAGTACTTC
TRBV10-3	TRBD2	.	TRBJ2-7	CAISDRISGGVRSYEQYF	TGTGCCATCAGTGATAGAATTAGCGGGGGGGTCCGCTCCTACGAGCAGTACTTC
TRBV2	.	few	TRBJ2-7	CASSELGDMFGEQYF	TGTGCCAGCAGTGAATTGGGGGACATGTTCGGCGAGCAGTACTTC
TRBV12-3/TRBV12-4	.	.	TRBJ2-5	CASSLRGPVDF	TGTGCCAGCAGTTTACGAGGGCCGGTCGACTTC
TRBV7-2	TRBD1	.	TRBJ1-2	CASSVKGQVGGYTF	TGTGCCAGCTCTGTAAAGGGACAGGTGGGCGGCTACACCTTC
TRBV19	.	.	TRBJ1-2	CASSTPGDRSPSNYGYTF	TGTGCCAGTAGTACGCCCGGTGACAGGAGTCCCTCTAACTATGGCTACACCTTC
TRBV5-1	.	.	TRBJ1-3	CASSPGISGNTIYF	TGCGCCAGCAGCCCAGGCATCTCTGGAAACACCATATATTTT
TRBV9	.	few	TRBJ2-1	CASSASLASSYNEQFF	TGTGCCAGCAGCGCATCATTAGCCAGCTCCTACAATGAGCAGTTCTTC
TRBV19	.	.	TRBJ1-2	CASSGTAGTYGYTF	TGTGCCAGTAGTGGAACAGCCGGTACTTATGGCTACACCTTC
TRBV12-3/TRBV12-4	.	.	TRBJ2-2	CASSLLDTGELFF	TGTGCCAGCAGTTTACTGGACACCGGGGAGCTGTTTTTT
TRBV19	.	few	TRBJ1-1	CASRRDSNTEAFF	TGTGCCAGTAGACGGGACTCCAACACTGAAGCTTTCTTT
TRBV28	TRBD1	.	TRBJ2-7	CASSLGGQGPWTYEQYF	TGTGCCAGCAGTTTAGGGGGACAGGGCCCCTGGACCTACGAGCAGTACTTC
TRBV7-2	TRBD2	.	TRBJ2-5	CASSPGMVAGGFQETQYF	TGTGCCAGCAGCCCTGGGATGGTAGCGGGGGGATTCCAAGAGACCCAGTACTTC
TRBV5-1	TRBD1	.	TRBJ2-3	CASSTSGTQGATDTQYF	TGCGCCAGCAGCACCTCCGGGACACAGGGGGCCACAGATACGCAGTATTTT
TRBV9	.	.	TRBJ1-5	CASSASRRKHPQHF	TGTGCCAGCAGCGCGAGCCGACGGAAACATCCCCAGCATTTT
TRBV10-3	TRBD1	.	TRBJ1-2	CAISGQGADYGYTF	TGTGCCATCAGTGGGCAGGGGGCGGACTATGGCTACACCTTC
TRBV9	.	once	TRBJ1-2	CASSADSSSYGYTF	TGTGCCAGCAGCGCCGACAGTTCCTCCTATGGCTACACCTTC
TRBV15	.	.	TRBJ2-1	CVSSRGRGLVNEQFF	TGTGTCTCCAGCAGAGGGAGGGGGCTAGTTAATGAGCAGTTCTTC
TRBV3-1/TRBV3-2	.	.	TRBJ1-2	CASSQDPGPNTF	TGTGCCAGCAGCCAAGACCCAGGGCCAAACACCTTC
TRBV14	.	.	TRBJ2-7	CASSQDHGPLRSYEQYF	TGTGCCAGCAGCCAAGATCATGGACCGCTCCGAAGCTACGAGCAGTACTTC
TRBV18	.	.	TRBJ1-3	CASSLGRADSGNTIYF	TGTGCCAGCTCCTTGGGTCGGGCCGACTCTGGAAACACCATATATTTT
TRBV5-5	TRBD1	.	TRBJ1-1	CASSLQGASTEAFF	TGTGCCAGCAGCCTACAGGGGGCCAGCACTGAAGCTTTCTTT
TRBV7-8	.	few	TRBJ2-1	CASSLSRGVSYNEQFF	TGTGCCAGCAGCTTATCCAGGGGGGTCTCCTACAATGAGCAGTTCTTC
TRBV7-9	.	.	TRBJ2-5	CASSLAARKETQYF	TGTGCCAGCAGCTTAGCCGCCAGGAAAGAGACCCAGTACTTC
TRBV7-9	TRBD2	.	TRBJ2-2	CASSLGLGTSGELFF	TGTGCCAGCAGCTTGGGACTAGGTACTTCCGGGGAGCTGTTTTTT
TRBV6-1	.	.	TRBJ2-5	CASSEAGTRQTQYF	TGTGCCAGCAGTGAAGCCGGGACCCGGCAGACCCAGTACTTC
TRBV3-1/TRBV3-2	.	few	TRBJ2-7	CASSQDRRRTYEQYF	TGTGCCAGCAGCCAAGACCGTCGACGGACCTACGAGCAGTACTTC
TRBV19	.	.	TRBJ1-1	CASSRVGGNTEAFF	TGTGCCAGTAGCAGGGTTGGCGGGAACACTGAAGCTTTCTTT
TRBV5-4	.	.	TRBJ1-4	CASSLRQGNEKLFF	TGTGCCAGCAGCTTGCGGCAAGGAAATGAAAAACTGTTTTTT
TRBV5-4	.	.	TRBJ2-7	CASSLRTAGRYEQYF	TGTGCCAGCAGCTTGCGTACGGCCGGACGCTACGAGCAGTACTTC
TRBV11-3	.	.	TRBJ2-3	CASSGGAVTDTQYF	TGTGCCAGCAGTGGGGGGGCCGTGACAGATACGCAGTATTTT
TRBV5-6	TRBD1	.	TRBJ1-6	CASSLGAGGASNSPLHF	TGTGCCAGCAGCTTGGGCGCAGGGGGCGCCTCTAATTCACCCCTCCACTTT
TRBV28	.	.	TRBJ1-1	CASSLRGRYLNTEAFF	TGTGCCAGCAGTTTAAGGGGGAGGTACCTAAACACTGAAGCTTTCTTT
TRBV7-2	.	.	TRBJ1-2	CASSLDRTAMNYGYTF	TGTGCCAGCAGCTTAGATAGGACGGCTATGAACTATGGCTACACCTTC
TRBV5-1	TRBD1	.	TRBJ2-5	CASREGQIQETQYF	TGCGCCAGCAGAGAGGGACAGATTCAAGAGACCCAGTACTTC
TRBV4-2	TRBD1	few	TRBJ2-5	CASSQHRGLEETQYF	TGTGCCAGCAGCCAGCACAGGGGGCTGGAGGAGACCCAGTACTTC
TRBV18	.	once	TRBJ2-7	CASSPPARDEQYF	TGTGCCAGCTCACCACCGGCGAGGGACGAGCAGTACTTC
TRBV7-2	.	.	TRBJ2-5	CASSFRPGETQYF	TGTGCCAGCAGCTTCCGTCCTGGGGAGACCCAGTACTTC
TRBV7-9	.	.	TRBJ2-1	CASSLAGVQGPFF	TGTGCCAGCAGCTTAGCAGGGGTGCAGGGTCCGTTCTTC
TRBV25-1	TRBD2	.	TRBJ2-7	CASSDSLAGVSYEQYF	TGTGCCAGCAGTGATTCACTAGCGGGGGTCTCCTACGAGCAGTACTTC
TRBV6-5	.	.	TRBJ2-7	CASRSRRAPREEQYF	TGTGCCAGCAGATCCAGGAGAGCCCCAAGAGAAGAGCAGTACTTC
TRBV6-5	.	.	TRBJ1-1	CASSAGRMNTEAFF	TGTGCCAGCAGCGCGGGACGGATGAACACTGAAGCTTTCTTT
TRBV28	TRBD1	.	TRBJ2-7	CASSSWGQGASYEQYF	TGTGCCAGCAGTTCTTGGGGACAGGGGGCTTCCTACGAGCAGTACTTC
TRBV9	.	many	TRBJ2-2	CASSAGAPNTGELFF	TGTGCCAGCAGTGCAGGGGCCCCGAACACCGGGGAGCTGTTTTTT
TRBV10-3	.	.	TRBJ2-1	CAISGDSSSYNEQFF	TGTGCCATCAGTGGGGACTCAAGCTCCTACAATGAGCAGTTCTTC